The TCR beta chain described here comes from a study of cytomegalovirus exposure and HLA in healthy donors. Study-wide findings and caveats: 150 or so TCR beta chains were listed as cytomegalovirus-associated. The authors confirmed in vitro that a few CMV-associated chains were specific for CMV antigens. The tendency of first-cohort TCR clusters to co-occur in the roughly 120 validation repertoires was the finding of a later analysis. The study found most TCR sequences rare, yet found some public TCRs in many donors.

Concerning this clone itself: Its antigen is not known.

V shed 4 bases and J shed 5 bases, with 20 bases lying between them. From germline, CDR1 is SEHNR and CDR2 FQNEAQ (reference sequence). There are 16 residues in the CDR3. Method: immunoSEQ multiplex PCR; TCRdb's copy keeps in-frame clones and lacks some. The data contain about 63,000 clones, about 90% of them singletons. V usage is TRBV7-9 and J usage is TRBJ1-2, with D unresolved. The specimen was PBMCs. This sequence originates from a woman between 18 and 30 years old in good health and CMV-seronegative. The CDR3 bases are TGTGCCAGCAGCTCATACCGGCCGGACTCTGCTTATGGCTACACCTTC. Its translation: CASSSYRPDSAYGYTF.